This TCR beta chain was retrieved from a study of CD8+ T cells in alopecia areata. Regarding the study as a whole: Scalp lesions, especially in alopecia totalis/universalis, had higher clonality than normal scalp. Scalp samples also yield sequences from resident alphabeta T cells of normal skin. Scalp clonality decreased significantly with tofacitinib, and so did expanded CD8+ clones among the top 100.

Isolated RNA was reverse transcribed into cDNA used as the sequencing template. The method was immunoSEQ multiplex PCR; TCRdb's version includes in-frame clones alone and lacks a portion of them. The sample holds about 140,000 clones; around 82% are singletons and the top ten take 20% to 30%. The CDR3 length is 15 residues. The ends were cut back, 6 bases at V and 1 base at J, with 16 bases in the middle. The germline V gene has CDR1 SGHDN and CDR2 FVKESK. Treatment reported: oral pan-JAK inhibitor, 5-10 mg twice daily. Lesional scalp tissue (obtained by punch biopsy) and peripheral blood were collected from alopecia areata patients. As concerns this clone: Its specificity is not known.

The chain links TRBV14 to TRBJ2-7; D possibly matches TRBD1 or TRBD2 (5 bases each). The sample consisted of CD8+ T cells sorted from blood, taken at week 4, from a patient treated with tofacitinib. The sequence came from a human donor with alopecia areata. CDR3 amino acids: CASRGTRDGSYEQYF. In nucleotides, the CDR3 is TGTGCCAGCAGAGGAACCAGGGACGGTTCCTACGAGCAGTACTTC.